Below are 9 T cell receptor beta chains sequenced from a single sample in a study of tumor-infiltrating lymphocytes in localized non-small cell lung cancer. Measured with immunoSEQ multiplex PCR; TCRdb has only the in-frame clones, and not every one. The sample lists over 15,000 clones, about four fifths seen once, with about 8.2% in the top ten. The sample taken for sequencing was lung tumor tissue. The receptors shown here come from a human donor with non-small cell lung cancer.

The chain is built from TRBV5-6 and TRBJ1-1; D is unclear. CDR1 is SGHDT and CDR2 is YYEEEE in the germline V gene. V was clipped by 1 base and J by 7 bases, with 5 bases between them. The CDR3 consists of 11 residues. The CDR3, as DNA: TGTGCCAGCAGCTTGATGGGTGAAGCTTTCTTT. The encoded protein is CASSLMGEAFF. The variable domain in full, completed from reference TRBV5-6 and TRBJ1-1, reads DAGVTQSPTHLIKTRGQQVTLRCSPKSGHDTVSWYQQALGQGPQFIFQYYEEEERQRGNFPDRFSGHQFPNYSSELNVNALLLGDSALYLCASSLMGEAFFGQGTRLTVV.

V and J are TRBV4-1 and TRBJ2-5, with 15 bases identical to TRBD2. Looked up from germline, CDR1 is MGHRA and CDR2 is YSYEKL. The length of the CDR3 is 18 residues. The junction had 10 bases not matched to a gene; V was cut back by 3 bases and J by 5 bases. CDR3 sequence reads: CASSQEPGLAGGGETQYF. The DNA of the CDR3 is TGCGCCAGCAGCCAGGAACCGGGACTAGCGGGAGGCGGGGAGACCCAGTACTTC.

The J gene is TRBJ2-7, the V gene TRBV9; 10 bases line up with TRBD2. Germline lookup yields CDR1 SGDLS and CDR2 YYNGEE. The junction had 9 bases not matched to a gene; V was cut back by 0 bases and J by 3 bases. The CDR3 consists of 17 residues. The CDR3: CASSVGPPGLAVYEQYF. CDR3 nucleotides: TGTGCCAGCAGCGTAGGGCCGCCTGGACTAGCGGTCTACGAGCAGTACTTC.

The chain joins TRBV18 to TRBJ2-7; 7 nucleotides match TRBD1. The trim removed 3 bases at V and 4 bases at J, leaving 9 bases unmatched. This CDR3 region has 15 residues. Germline V gives CDR1 KGHSH, CDR2 LQKENI. This CDR3 reads CASSPVRQGSYEQYF. CDR3 nucleotides: TGTGCCAGCTCACCGGTTAGACAGGGATCGTACGAGCAGTACTTC.

The chain joins TRBV7-8 to TRBJ2-1; maybe TRBD2 (6 bases). The CDR3 is made up of 16 amino acids. CDR1 and CDR2 (germline): SGHVS, FQNEAQ. Trimming cost V 2 bases and J 5 bases, with 16 bases left between them. The CDR3 is CASSLSAWGVDNEQFF. Here the CDR3 DNA reads TGTGCCAGCAGCTTATCGGCTTGGGGGGTTGACAATGAGCAGTTCTTC. Filled out from reference TRBV7-8 and TRBJ2-1, the complete variable domain reads GAGVSQSPRYKVAKRGQDVALRCDPISGHVSLFWYQQALGQGPEFLTYFQNEAQLDKSGLPSDRFFAERPEGSVSTLKIQRTQQEDSAVYLCASSLSAWGVDNEQFFGPGTRLTVL.

The J gene is TRBJ2-7, the V gene TRBV6-1; unclear D gene. Germline V gives CDR1 MNHNS, CDR2 SASEGT. The CDR3 totals 11 residues. Trimming took 6 bases from V and 3 from J, leaving 6 bases between them. CDR3 bases: TGTGCCAGCAGCTACCGCTACGAGCAGTACTTC. It is translated as CASSYRYEQYF.

The rearrangement uses TRBV9 and TRBJ2-2; weak D call: TRBD2 (6 bases). Germline assignment: CDR1 SGDLS and CDR2 YYNGEE. The CDR3 totals 14 residues. V dropped 3 bases and J dropped 6 bases, with 12 bases sitting between them. The CDR3 sequence is CASSAHGRAGELFF. The DNA of the CDR3 is TGTGCCAGCAGCGCCCACGGGAGAGCCGGGGAGCTGTTTTTT.

The chain joins TRBV28 to TRBJ1-5; D gene ambiguous. The V and J ends lost 2 bases and 0 bases respectively, with 11 bases between them. Germline V gene lookup returns CDR1 MDHEN and CDR2 SYDVKM. The CDR3 totals 16 residues. CDR3 residues: CASSLLGSYSNQPQHF. The CDR3 nucleotides read TGTGCCAGCAGTTTACTAGGGAGTTATAGCAATCAGCCCCAGCATTTT.

V is TRBV5-1 and J is TRBJ1-2, with 9 bases aligning to TRBD1. Germline CDR1 is SGHRS and CDR2 is YFSETQ. This CDR3 region has 16 residues. With V trimmed by 0 bases and J by 6 bases, 9 bases remained unmatched. CDR3 in DNA: TGCGCCAGCAGCTTGGGGGGCGCCCGGGACAGGGATGGCTACACCTTC. Its translation is CASSLGGARDRDGYTF.